The 15 T cell receptor beta chains below all came from one sample that was sequenced in a study of T cells in Graves' hyperthyroidism and ophthalmopathy. The investigators amplified TCR beta CDR3 regions from RNA transcripts. Primed by the HTBI set, a first-round RT-PCR was run on the TCR CDR3. In TCRdb, the multiplex PCR reads were re-called with MiXCR into one record per CDR3 protein. Of a few hundred thousand distinct CDR3 sequences in the sample, more than 14% were seen once. Source material: blood. The receptors were sampled from a woman between 35 and 50 years old with Graves' hyperthyroidism that later progressed to Graves' ophthalmopathy.

This clonotype was recorded at least ten times. The chain links TRBV11-2 to TRBJ2-3; D is unresolved. Germline loops: CDR1 SGHAT, CDR2 FQNNGV. CDR3 length: 13 amino acids. V was clipped by 6 bases and J by 3 bases, with 10 bases between them. This CDR3 is CASRPLLTDTQYF. CDR3 in DNA: TGTGCCAGCAGACCCCTCTTAACAGATACGCAGTATTTT. The entire variable domain, with the rest obtained from reference TRBV11-2 and TRBJ2-3, is as follows: EAGVAQSPRYKIIEKRQSVAFWCNPISGHATLYWYQQILGQGPKLLIQFQNNGVVDDSQLPKDRFSAERLKGVDSTLKIQPAKLEDSAVYLCASRPLLTDTQYFGPGTRLTVL.

The sample holds many counts of this clonotype. The chain combines TRBV13 with TRBJ1-4; D possibly corresponds to TRBD1 (6 bases). This CDR3 contains 16 residues. CDR1 PRHDT and CDR2 FYEKMQ come from the germline V gene (reference sequence). V lost 4 bases to trimming and J lost 4 bases, with 16 bases between them. CDR3 sequence reads: CASSSQRGGGNEKLFF. The DNA for the CDR3 is TGTGCCAGCAGCTCCCAACGAGGGGGAGGTAATGAAAAACTGTTTTTT.

There are a few counts of this clonotype. The rearrangement links TRBV7-9 to TRBJ2-5, with no clear D. There are 13 residues in the CDR3. Germline CDR1 SEHNR, CDR2 FQNEAQ (reference sequence). V was pared by 5 bases and J by 3 bases, with 10 bases between. CDR3 sequence reads: CASSLNLEETQYF. The CDR3 DNA is TGTGCCAGCAGCCTAAATCTCGAAGAGACCCAGTACTTC.

This clonotype showed up many times. This rearrangement joins TRBV5-6 to TRBJ1-1, with 8 nucleotides matching TRBD1. Germline assignment: CDR1 SGHDT and CDR2 YYEEEE. This CDR3 is 15 amino acids long. Germline trimming cut 4 bases from V and 1 base from J; bases unmatched to any gene: 6. CDR3 residues: CASSLWTGRNTEAFF. The CDR3 DNA reads TGTGCCAGCAGCCTATGGACAGGGAGGAACACTGAAGCTTTCTTT.

The V and J genes are TRBV6-5 and TRBJ1-4; 7 positions match TRBD1. J lost 7 bases, V lost 2 bases, and 10 bases had no gene match. Germline lookup yields CDR1 MNHEY and CDR2 SVGAGI. The CDR3 is made up of 16 amino acids. CDR3 nucleotide sequence: TGTGCCAGCAGTTACGGGAGACAGGGAAGAGGTGAAAAACTGTTTTTT. Protein sequence: CASSYGRQGRGEKLFF.

This clonotype was seen many times. The chain couples TRBV6-1 to TRBJ1-1, with 7 bases aligning to TRBD1. With 4 bases clipped from V and 5 bases from J, the junction kept 4 bases outside the gene matches. From germline, CDR1 is MNHNS and CDR2 SASEGT. The CDR3 loop spans 13 amino acids. Here the CDR3 DNA reads TGTGCCAGCAGTGGAAACAGGGGTACTGAAGCTTTCTTT. Protein product: CASSGNRGTEAFF.

This clonotype was seen ten or more times. This chain uses TRBV28 with TRBJ2-1; D is perhaps TRBD1 (5 bases). Trimming pared 6 bases from V and 2 bases from J, leaving 17 bases between. This CDR3 spans 16 amino acids. The germline V gene has CDR1 MDHEN and CDR2 SYDVKM. The chain's CDR3 is CASSQDSATPYNEQFF. The CDR3 nucleotides are TGTGCCAGCAGCCAAGACAGTGCTACGCCCTACAATGAGCAGTTCTTC.

This clonotype was detected many times. The chain links TRBV7-8 to TRBJ2-7; 8 bases match TRBD1. V was clipped by 5 bases and J by 3 bases; unmatched bases: 12. The CDR3 contains 16 residues. Germline lookup yields CDR1 SGHVS and CDR2 FQNEAQ. CDR3 in amino acids: CASSPRPGQAFYEQYF. Written as DNA, the CDR3 is TGTGCCAGCAGCCCCCGGCCGGGACAGGCCTTCTACGAGCAGTACTTC.

The chain joins TRBV6-1 to TRBJ2-1, with a possible D match to TRBD1 (5 bases). From germline, CDR1 is MNHNS and CDR2 SASEGT. The ends were cut back, 10 bases at V and 4 bases at J, with 20 bases in the middle. This CDR3 region has 15 residues. CDR3 sequence reads: CATQPVRAGYNEQFF. The DNA for the CDR3 is TGTGCCACCCAACCCGTCCGGGCAGGGTACAATGAGCAGTTCTTC.

The chain couples TRBV2 to TRBJ1-4; possibly TRBD1 for D (5 bases). There are 14 residues in the CDR3. Trimming took off 7 bases at V and 5 bases at J, with 14 bases between the two ends. CDR1 is SNHLY and CDR2 is FYNNEI in the germline V gene. CDR3 DNA: TGTGCCAGCAATACCGGGACGGCAAATGAAAAACTGTTTTTT. Protein sequence: CASNTGTANEKLFF.

By share of the sample, this clonotype is medium-sized. V usage is TRBV28 and J usage is TRBJ2-1; D is ambiguous. Trimming left V 6 bases short and J 4 bases short, with 16 bases between. CDR3 length: 15 residues. Looked up from germline, CDR1 is MDHEN and CDR2 is SYDVKM. The DNA for the CDR3 is TGTGCCAGCAGCACTGGCCTCCCCGAGTACAATGAGCAGTTCTTC. Translation gives CASSTGLPEYNEQFF.

This clonotype occurred many times. The V and J genes are TRBV2 and TRBJ2-7, with 13 positions matching TRBD2. The CDR3 runs to 14 residues. The germline gives CDR1 SNHLY, CDR2 FYNNEI. J was trimmed by 1 base and V by 11 bases; bases with no gene match: 5. This chain's CDR3 is CAGVGLAGSYEQYF. Written as DNA, the CDR3 is TGTGCCGGCGTGGGACTAGCGGGATCCTACGAGCAGTACTTC.

In its sample, this clonotype was seen many times. The rearrangement joins TRBV6-1 to TRBJ2-3, with TRBD2 matching 7 bases. J gave up 2 bases and V 1 base, and 9 bases lay outside the gene matches. CDR1 is MNHNS and CDR2 is SASEGT in the germline V gene. This CDR3 is built from 17 residues. The CDR3, as DNA: TGTGCCAGCAGTGAAGTGGGCGCGGGACTAATCACAGATACGCAGTATTTT. It translates to CASSEVGAGLITDTQYF.

The table lists this clonotype with many counts. This chain connects TRBV18 to TRBJ1-1, with D perhaps TRBD1 (5 bases). Germline loops: CDR1 KGHSH, CDR2 LQKENI. Trimming removed 0 bases at V and 5 bases at J, with 19 bases between. This CDR3 region has 17 residues. The CDR3 is CASSPPIPNRWMTEAFF. Here the CDR3 DNA reads TGTGCCAGCTCACCACCGATACCGAACAGGTGGATGACTGAAGCTTTCTTT.

In its sample, this clonotype was seen many times. The genes are TRBV19 and TRBJ2-7; no clear D gene. Germline lookup yields CDR1 LNHDA and CDR2 SQIVND (reference sequence). V was cut by 5 bases and J by 3 bases, with 17 bases left in between. The CDR3 has 15 residues. CDR3 bases: TGTGCCAGTAGTGCCTTCCTCCAAGTAGACTACGAGCAGTACTTC. It encodes CASSAFLQVDYEQYF.